Given below is one T cell receptor (beta chain) in context. This specimen belongs to a study of T cell changes during pregnancy in multiple sclerosis. The data were produced by immunoSEQ multiplex PCR, yet TCRdb's version contains in-frame clones alone and is incomplete. The sample lists about 120,000 clones; over 85% were seen once. The germline V gene has CDR1 SGDLS and CDR2 YYNGEE. J lost 2 bases, V lost 4 bases, and 5 bases had no gene match. This CDR3 has 14 residues. The sequences come from peripheral blood, collected before pregnancy. The V call is TRBV9, the J call TRBJ1-2; 7 nucleotides align to TRBD1. The TCR originated in a female donor with multiple sclerosis, enrolled in a pregnancy study. The CDR3, as DNA: TGTGCCAGCAGCAAGGGACAGACCAACTATGGCTACACCTTC. The encoded protein is CASSKGQTNYGYTF.